This is a list of T cell receptor beta chains from one sample in a study of naive and memory T cell subsets. TCRdb re-called the UMI-ligation and nested PCR reads with MiXCR, one entry per CDR3 protein. The sample carries around 140,000 distinct CDR3 sequences, approximately 22% recorded once. Material: naive CD4+ T cells from blood. These receptors came from a human donor in good health. The CDR3 runs from the conserved cysteine through the conserved F or W. D genes are given only for firm matches. The listing skips clone size in some rows; elsewhere it reads once, few, many or a size class.

v_gene	abundance	d_gene	j_gene	CDR3aa	CDR3nt
TRBV7-3	few	TRBD2	TRBJ2-1	CASSFSGRSNNEQFF	TGTGCCAGCAGCTTTAGCGGGAGGTCTAACAATGAGCAGTTCTTC
TRBV5-7	many	-	TRBJ2-5	CASSLDRPPETQYF	TGTGCCAGCAGCTTGGACAGGCCACCGGAGACCCAGTACTTC
TRBV19	-	TRBD1	TRBJ2-7	CARGAGGYEQYF	TGTGCCAGAGGAGCAGGGGGCTACGAGCAGTACTTC
TRBV12-3/TRBV12-4	few	-	TRBJ2-7	CASSARREQYF	TGTGCCAGCAGTGCGAGGAGGGAGCAGTACTTC
TRBV12-3/TRBV12-4	-	-	TRBJ2-2	CASRHQGTGELFF	TGTGCCAGCAGGCACCAGGGTACCGGGGAGCTGTTTTTT
TRBV30	-	-	TRBJ2-1	CAWRPVGVYNEQFF	TGTGCCTGGCGCCCTGTAGGGGTTTACAATGAGCAGTTCTTC
TRBV27	-	-	TRBJ2-1	CASITFAGSGNEQFF	TGTGCCAGCATTACATTTGCAGGGTCGGGCAATGAGCAGTTCTTC
TRBV5-1	-	TRBD2	TRBJ2-7	CASSRTGLAGGYEQYF	TGCGCCAGCAGCAGGACGGGACTAGCGGGAGGTTATGAGCAGTACTTC
TRBV19	-	TRBD2	TRBJ2-5	CASRLAGETQYF	TGTGCCAGTCGCCTAGCGGGCGAGACCCAGTACTTC
TRBV30	few	-	TRBJ1-5	CAWDSGGNQPQHF	TGTGCCTGGGATTCAGGGGGCAATCAGCCCCAGCATTTT
TRBV20-1	once	-	TRBJ1-2	CSARPSYGYTF	TGCAGTGCTAGGCCCAGCTATGGCTACACCTTC
TRBV4-3	-	-	TRBJ1-4	CASSQEARNEKLFF	TGCGCCAGCAGCCAAGAAGCCCGGAATGAAAAACTGTTTTTT
TRBV28	few	TRBD1	TRBJ1-5	CASTLQGGYQPQHF	TGTGCCAGTACCCTCCAGGGGGGTTATCAGCCCCAGCATTTT
TRBV20-1	-	TRBD2	TRBJ2-1	CSAATGTTPGVEQFF	TGCAGTGCAGCAACCGGGACTACACCTGGGGTTGAGCAGTTCTTC
TRBV4-1	-	-	TRBJ2-5	CASSGLGDGETQYF	TGCGCCAGCAGCGGGCTCGGGGACGGGGAGACCCAGTACTTC
TRBV28	many	TRBD2	TRBJ2-3	CASSLWREARRDTQYF	TGTGCCAGCAGTTTATGGCGGGAGGCCCGCCGAGATACGCAGTATTTT
TRBV25-1	-	-	TRBJ2-5	CASSEGREPLRETQYF	TGTGCCAGCAGTGAGGGCAGGGAACCCCTAAGGGAGACCCAGTACTTC
TRBV20-1	-	-	TRBJ2-3	CSARDRSSTDTQYF	TGCAGTGCTAGAGATAGGTCTAGCACAGATACGCAGTATTTT
TRBV13	-	-	TRBJ2-3	CASSFGRGDTQYF	TGTGCCAGCAGCTTCGGACGGGGAGATACGCAGTATTTT
TRBV21-1	-	-	TRBJ1-3	CASSIGTHGNTIYF	TGTGCCAGCAGCATTGGCACTCATGGAAACACCATATATTTT
TRBV28	few	TRBD1	TRBJ2-3	CASSHTGTGGNTQYF	TGTGCCAGCAGCCACACCGGGACAGGGGGTAATACGCAGTATTTT
TRBV6-1	few	-	TRBJ1-2	CASSPTAGYGYTF	TGTGCCAGCAGTCCGACGGCTGGCTATGGCTACACCTTC
TRBV29-1	few	-	TRBJ2-3	CSGTRGGTRSTDTQYF	TGCAGCGGCACCAGAGGGGGGACACGTAGCACAGATACGCAGTATTTT
TRBV7-9	-	-	TRBJ2-1	CASSPGRGGGSEQFF	TGTGCCAGCAGCCCCGGGCGCGGGGGCGGTTCGGAGCAGTTCTTC
TRBV5-1	-	TRBD1	TRBJ2-7	CASSALTGGDDEQYF	TGCGCCAGCAGCGCTCTAACAGGGGGCGACGACGAGCAGTACTTC
TRBV19	-	-	TRBJ2-1	CASSGQGGNEQFF	TGTGCCAGTAGTGGACAAGGGGGCAATGAGCAGTTCTTC
TRBV5-1	few	-	TRBJ2-1	CASSPQTGYNEQFF	TGCGCCAGCAGCCCACAAACAGGTTACAATGAGCAGTTCTTC